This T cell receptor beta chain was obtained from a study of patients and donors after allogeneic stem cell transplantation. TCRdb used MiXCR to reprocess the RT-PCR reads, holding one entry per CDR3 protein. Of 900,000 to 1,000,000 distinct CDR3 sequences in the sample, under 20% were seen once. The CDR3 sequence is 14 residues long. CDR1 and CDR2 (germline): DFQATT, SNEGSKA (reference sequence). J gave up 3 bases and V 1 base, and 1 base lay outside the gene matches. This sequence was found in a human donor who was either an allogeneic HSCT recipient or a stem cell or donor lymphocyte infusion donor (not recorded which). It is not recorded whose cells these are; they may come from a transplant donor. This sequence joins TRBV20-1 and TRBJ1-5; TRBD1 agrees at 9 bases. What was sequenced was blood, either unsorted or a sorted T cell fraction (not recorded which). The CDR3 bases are TGCAGTGCTAGAGGGACAGGGGACAATCAGCCCCAGCATTTT. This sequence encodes CSARGTGDNQPQHF.